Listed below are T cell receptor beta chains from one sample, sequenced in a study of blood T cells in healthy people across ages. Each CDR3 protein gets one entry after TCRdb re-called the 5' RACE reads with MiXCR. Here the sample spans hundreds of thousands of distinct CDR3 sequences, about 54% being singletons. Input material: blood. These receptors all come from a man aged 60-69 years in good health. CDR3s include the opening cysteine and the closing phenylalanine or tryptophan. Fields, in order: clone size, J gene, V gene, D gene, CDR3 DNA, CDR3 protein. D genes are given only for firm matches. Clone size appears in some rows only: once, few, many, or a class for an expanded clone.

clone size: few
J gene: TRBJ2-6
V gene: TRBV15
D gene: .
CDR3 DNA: TGTGCCACCAGCAGACCTACTGGGGCCAACGTCCTGACTTTC
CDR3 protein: CATSRPTGANVLTF

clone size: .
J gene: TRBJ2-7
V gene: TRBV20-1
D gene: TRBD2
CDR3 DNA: TGCAGTGCTAGAGAAAGCGGGGGCCACGAGCAGTACTTC
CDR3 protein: CSARESGGHEQYF

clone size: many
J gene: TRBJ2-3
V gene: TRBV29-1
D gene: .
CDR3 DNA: TGCAGCGTTGGAGTAGGGTCCGCAGATACGCAGTATTTT
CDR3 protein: CSVGVGSADTQYF

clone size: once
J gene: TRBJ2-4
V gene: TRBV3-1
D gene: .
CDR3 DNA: TGTGCCAGCAGCCGGGACGCCGGAAAAAACATTCAGTACTTC
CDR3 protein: CASSRDAGKNIQYF

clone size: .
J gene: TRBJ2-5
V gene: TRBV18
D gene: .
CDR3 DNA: TGTGCCAGCTCACCACACAGGGTGGAGACCCAGTACTTC
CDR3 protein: CASSPHRVETQYF

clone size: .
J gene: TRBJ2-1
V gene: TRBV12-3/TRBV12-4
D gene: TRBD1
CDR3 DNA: TGTGCCAGCAGTGACAGGGGCCCCAATGAGCAGTTCTTC
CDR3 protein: CASSDRGPNEQFF

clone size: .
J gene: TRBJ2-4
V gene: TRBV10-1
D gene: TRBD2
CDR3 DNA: TGCGCCAGCCCTCTACTAGCGGGGGTTAACATTCAGTACTTC
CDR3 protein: CASPLLAGVNIQYF

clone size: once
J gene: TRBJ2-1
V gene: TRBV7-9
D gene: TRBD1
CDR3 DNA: TGTGCCAGCAGCCCGTACGGCGGGACAGGGCCTAGAAATGAGCAGTTCTTC
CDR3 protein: CASSPYGGTGPRNEQFF

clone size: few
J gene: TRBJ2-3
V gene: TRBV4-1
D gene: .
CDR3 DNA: TGCGCCAGCAGCCAACAGACAGTCCGCCTCAGAGATACGCAGTATTTT
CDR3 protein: CASSQQTVRLRDTQYF

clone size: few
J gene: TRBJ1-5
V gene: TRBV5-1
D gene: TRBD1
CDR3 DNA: TGCGCCAGCAGCCCCGGACAGGGGCAGCCCCAGCATTTT
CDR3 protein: CASSPGQGQPQHF

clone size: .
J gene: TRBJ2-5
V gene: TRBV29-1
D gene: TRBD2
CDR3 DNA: TGCGGCGTTGCCCTCCTAGCGGGGAGGAAAGAGACCCAGTACTTC
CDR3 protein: CGVALLAGRKETQYF

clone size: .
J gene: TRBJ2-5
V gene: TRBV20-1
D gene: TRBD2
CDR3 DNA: TGCAGTGCCTCGGACGGGAGGCCTCAAGAGACCCAGTACTTC
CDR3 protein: CSASDGRPQETQYF

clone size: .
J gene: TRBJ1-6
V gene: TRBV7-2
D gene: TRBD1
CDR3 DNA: TGTGCCAGCAGCTTAGTCGGACAGGGGGCGCCTCATTCACCCCTCCACTTT
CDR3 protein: CASSLVGQGAPHSPLHF

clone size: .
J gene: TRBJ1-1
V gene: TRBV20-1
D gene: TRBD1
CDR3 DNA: TGCAGTGCAAGGGGGACAGGGGGCGCTGGGAACACTGAAGCTTTCTTT
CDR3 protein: CSARGTGGAGNTEAFF

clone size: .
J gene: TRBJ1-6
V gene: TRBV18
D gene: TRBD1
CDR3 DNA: TGTGCCAGCTCGCCCGGGACAGGGGTTAATTCACCCCTCCACTTT
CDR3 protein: CASSPGTGVNSPLHF

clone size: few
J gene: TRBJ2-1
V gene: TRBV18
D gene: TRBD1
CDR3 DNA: TGTGCCAGCTCATCCGCGACAGGGGGCCACAATGAGCAGTTCTTC
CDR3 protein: CASSSATGGHNEQFF

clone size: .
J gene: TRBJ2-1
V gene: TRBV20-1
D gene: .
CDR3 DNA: TGCAGTGCTAGAGATTTGGGACTTCACTCCTACAATGAGCAGTTCTTC
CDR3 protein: CSARDLGLHSYNEQFF

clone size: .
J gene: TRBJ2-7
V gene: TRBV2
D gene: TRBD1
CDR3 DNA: TGTGCCAGCAGTGCAGCTTCGGACAGGTACGAGCAGTACTTC
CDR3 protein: CASSAASDRYEQYF

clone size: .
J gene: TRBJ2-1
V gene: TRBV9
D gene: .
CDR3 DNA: TGTGCCAGCAGCGTCAGAGACTTCAGTCCCTACAATGAGCAGTTCTTC
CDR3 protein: CASSVRDFSPYNEQFF

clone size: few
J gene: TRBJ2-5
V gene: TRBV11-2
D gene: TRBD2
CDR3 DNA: TGTGCCAGCAGCCCCGGGACTAGCGGGGTCTTCCCTGGGACCCAGTACTTC
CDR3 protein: CASSPGTSGVFPGTQYF

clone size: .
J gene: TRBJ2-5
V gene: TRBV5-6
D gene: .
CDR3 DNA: TGTGCCAGCAGCTTGAATGCGTTCGGGCGAGAGACCCAGTACTTC
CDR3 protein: CASSLNAFGRETQYF

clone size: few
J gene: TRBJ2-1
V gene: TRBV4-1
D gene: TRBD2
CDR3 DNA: TGCGCCAGCAGCCAAGTGGTGGGGACTAGCGGGGTGGATGAGCAGTTCTTC
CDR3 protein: CASSQVVGTSGVDEQFF

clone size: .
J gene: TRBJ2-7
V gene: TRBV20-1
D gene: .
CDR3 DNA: TGCAGTGCTCCGGGGCCACTCTCCTACGAGCAGTACTTC
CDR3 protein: CSAPGPLSYEQYF

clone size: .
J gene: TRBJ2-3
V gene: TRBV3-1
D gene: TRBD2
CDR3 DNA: TGTGCCAGCAGCCCAGGGACTAGCGGGGTGGCAGATACGCAGTATTTT
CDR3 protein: CASSPGTSGVADTQYF

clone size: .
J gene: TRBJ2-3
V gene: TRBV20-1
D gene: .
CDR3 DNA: TGCAGTGTCGGCAGGGGCGACACGAATACGCAGTATTTT
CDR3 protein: CSVGRGDTNTQYF

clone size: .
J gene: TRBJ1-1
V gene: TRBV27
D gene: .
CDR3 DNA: TGTGCCAGCAGTTTGGATGGTCACCCGGGCACTGAAGCTTTCTTT
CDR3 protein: CASSLDGHPGTEAFF

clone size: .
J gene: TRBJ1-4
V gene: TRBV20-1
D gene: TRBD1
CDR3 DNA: TGCAGTGCTAGAGATCCACAGGGGAACGAAAAACTGTTTTTT
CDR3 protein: CSARDPQGNEKLFF

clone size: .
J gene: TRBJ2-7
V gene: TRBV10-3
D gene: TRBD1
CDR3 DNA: TGTGCCACCCAACAGACAGGGGAAGGCTACGAGCAGTACTTC
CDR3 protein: CATQQTGEGYEQYF

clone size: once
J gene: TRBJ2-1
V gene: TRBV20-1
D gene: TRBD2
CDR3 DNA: TGCAGTGCTAGAGACCCTTCCGGGACTAGGGACAATGTGCAGTTCTTC
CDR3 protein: CSARDPSGTRDNVQFF

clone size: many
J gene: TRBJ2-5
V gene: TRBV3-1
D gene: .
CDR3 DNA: TGTGCCAGCAGCCGGGGACAATCAGAGACCCAGTACTTC
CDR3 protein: CASSRGQSETQYF

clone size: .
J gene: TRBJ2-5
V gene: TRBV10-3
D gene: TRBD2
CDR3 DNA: TGTGCCATCAGCTCTCTAGCGGGGGGGCAGGAGACCCAGTACTTC
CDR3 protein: CAISSLAGGQETQYF

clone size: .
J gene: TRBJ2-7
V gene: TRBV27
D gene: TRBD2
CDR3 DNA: TGTGCCAGCAGTTCTCCTAGCGGGGGAAGCTACGAGCAGTACTTC
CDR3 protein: CASSSPSGGSYEQYF

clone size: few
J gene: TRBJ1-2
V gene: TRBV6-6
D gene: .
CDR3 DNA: TGTGCCAGCACCGACCGGGCCCGAATCGGTGGCTATGGCTACACCTTC
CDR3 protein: CASTDRARIGGYGYTF

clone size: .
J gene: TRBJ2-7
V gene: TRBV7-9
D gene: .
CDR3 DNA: TGTGCCAGCAGCTTTAACACGGGAACCGGGGAGCAGTACTTC
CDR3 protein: CASSFNTGTGEQYF

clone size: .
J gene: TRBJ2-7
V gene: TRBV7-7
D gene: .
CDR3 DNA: TGTGCCAGCAGCCTTAGGGTAGGGAGCTCCTACGAGCAGTACTTC
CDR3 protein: CASSLRVGSSYEQYF

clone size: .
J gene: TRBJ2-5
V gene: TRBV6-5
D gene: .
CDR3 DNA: TGTGCCAGCCGCAAGGGGGGCCAAGAGACCCAGTACTTC
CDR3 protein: CASRKGGQETQYF

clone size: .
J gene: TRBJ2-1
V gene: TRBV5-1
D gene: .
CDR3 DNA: TGCGCCAGCAGCCTAAAAGGGTCAGGGGATAATGAGCAGTTCTTC
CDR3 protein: CASSLKGSGDNEQFF

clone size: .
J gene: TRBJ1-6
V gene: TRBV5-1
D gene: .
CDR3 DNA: TGCGCCAGCAGCTTGGTAGGGGGGTATAATTCACCCCTCCACTTT
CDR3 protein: CASSLVGGYNSPLHF

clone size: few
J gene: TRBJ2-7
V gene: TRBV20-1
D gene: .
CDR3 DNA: TGCAGTGCTAGTGGGACCTACGAGCAGTACTTC
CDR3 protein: CSASGTYEQYF

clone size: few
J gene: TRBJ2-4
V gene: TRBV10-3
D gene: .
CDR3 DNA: TGTGCCATCAGTGAGAGTATCGGGGGCCGGAACATTCAGTACTTC
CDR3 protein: CAISESIGGRNIQYF

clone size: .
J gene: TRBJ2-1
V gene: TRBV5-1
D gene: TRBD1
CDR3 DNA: TGCGCCAGCAGCAATGGACAGGGTTCTCCCAATGAGCAGTTCTTC
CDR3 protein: CASSNGQGSPNEQFF

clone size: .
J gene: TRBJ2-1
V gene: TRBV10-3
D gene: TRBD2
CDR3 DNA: TGTGCCATCAGTCCCCAGACTAGCGGGGGGCGCAGCTCCTACAATGAGCAGTTCTTC
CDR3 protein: CAISPQTSGGRSSYNEQFF

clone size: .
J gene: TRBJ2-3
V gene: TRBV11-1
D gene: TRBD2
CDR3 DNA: TGTGCCAGCAGCCCGCCAATGGGAAGCGGGGGGGCCTTGTTCGCAGATACGCAGTATTTT
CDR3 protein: CASSPPMGSGGALFADTQYF

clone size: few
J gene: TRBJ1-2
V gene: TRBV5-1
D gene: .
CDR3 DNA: TGCGCCAGCAGCTTGGCTGGGCAGGGGCACTATGGCTACACCTTC
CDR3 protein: CASSLAGQGHYGYTF

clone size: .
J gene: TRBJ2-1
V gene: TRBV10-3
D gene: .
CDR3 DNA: TGTGCCATCAGGGCGGGGGCCGCGTACAATGAGCAGTTCTTC
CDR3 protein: CAIRAGAAYNEQFF

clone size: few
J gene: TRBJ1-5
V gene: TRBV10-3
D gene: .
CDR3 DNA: TGTGCCATCAGTGAGCTCAATCAGCCCCAGCATTTT
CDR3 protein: CAISELNQPQHF

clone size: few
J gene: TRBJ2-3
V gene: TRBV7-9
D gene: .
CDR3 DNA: TGTGCCAGCAGCGGAGACCGAGATGCGCAGTATTTT
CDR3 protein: CASSGDRDAQYF

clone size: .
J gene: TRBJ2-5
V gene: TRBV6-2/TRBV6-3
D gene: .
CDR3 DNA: TGTGCCAGCAGTTACTCCGGACTGACGCAAGAGACCCAGTACTTC
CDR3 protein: CASSYSGLTQETQYF

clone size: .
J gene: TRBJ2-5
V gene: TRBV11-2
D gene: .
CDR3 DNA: TGTGCCAGCAGCTTAGGTGGGCAGTCCGAGACCCAGTACTTC
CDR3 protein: CASSLGGQSETQYF

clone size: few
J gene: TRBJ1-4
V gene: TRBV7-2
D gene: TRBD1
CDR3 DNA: TGTGCCAGCAGCTTTGGAGCAGGGGGTGAAAAACTGTTTTTT
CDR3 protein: CASSFGAGGEKLFF

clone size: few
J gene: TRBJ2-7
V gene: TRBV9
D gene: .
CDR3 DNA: TGTGCCAGCAGCGTAGGTAACAGGGCCTACGAGCAGTACTTC
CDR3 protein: CASSVGNRAYEQYF

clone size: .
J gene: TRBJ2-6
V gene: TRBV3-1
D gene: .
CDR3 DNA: TGTGCCAGCAGCCCCCCCGTCTCTGGGGCCAACGTCCTGACTTTC
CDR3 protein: CASSPPVSGANVLTF

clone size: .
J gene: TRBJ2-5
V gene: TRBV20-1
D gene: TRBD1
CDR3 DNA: TGCAGTGCTAGAAGACGGAGGACAGGGTACCAAGAGACCCAGTACTTC
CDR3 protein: CSARRRRTGYQETQYF

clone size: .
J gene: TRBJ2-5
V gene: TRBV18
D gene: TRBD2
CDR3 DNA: TGTGCCAGCTCATCGAGACTAGCTTCGGAGACCCAGTACTTC
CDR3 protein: CASSSRLASETQYF

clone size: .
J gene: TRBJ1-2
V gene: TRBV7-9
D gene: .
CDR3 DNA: TGTGCCAGCAGCCGTCCCGAGGGTTACGGCTACACCTTC
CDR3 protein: CASSRPEGYGYTF

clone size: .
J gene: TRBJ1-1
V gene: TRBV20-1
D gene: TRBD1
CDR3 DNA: TGCAGTGCTAGAGGACAGGGTGAAGCTTTCTTT
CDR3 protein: CSARGQGEAFF

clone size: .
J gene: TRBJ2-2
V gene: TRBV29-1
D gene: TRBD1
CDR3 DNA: TGCAGCGCCGCACAGGGGAAGGGTACCGGGGAGCTGTTTTTT
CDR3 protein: CSAAQGKGTGELFF